This T cell receptor beta chain was sequenced in a study of blood T cell repertoires in COVID-19. Study details: Italy, Spain and the United States were the sources of the convalescent and acute COVID-19 samples. PBMCs, B-cell-depleted T cells, or T cells provided the cDNA or gDNA that made up the material.

Study processing details: Reference gene primer amplification in the assay estimated nucleated cell counts. The repertoire was sequenced with immunoSEQ multiplex PCR; TCRdb's copy has only in-frame clones and lacks some. V and J calls and clone size follow that table, whereas D and trimming were derived from the DNA. The sample yields more than 95,000 clones, approximately 85% seen once. V lost 6 bases and J lost 2; bases outside the gene matches: 12. The CDR3 totals 17 residues. Germline values: CDR1 KGHSH, CDR2 LQKENI. Input material: peripheral blood. The rearrangement links TRBV18 to TRBJ2-1; 8 bases align to TRBD2. This TCR was sampled from a woman aged 80 or over with acute or convalescent COVID-19. As DNA, the CDR3 is TGTGCCAGCTCCATAACCAGGGTAGCGGGGACCTACAATGAGCAGTTCTTC. Translating it yields CASSITRVAGTYNEQFF.